These 23 T cell receptor beta chains came from one sample sequenced in a study of control samples from healthy donors and cancer patients (dated by TCRdb to between 2020 and 2021). Preparation of the library involved the immunoSEQ multiplex PCR assay. Here the immuneACCESS table is served through TCRdb, limited to in-frame sequences with V and J called. Missing clones are a known gap in these copies; in checked studies unresolved V genes cover under half, and the rest lacks a known reason. Present in this sample are roughly 130,000 clones, roughly 94% of which were seen just once. Clones ranked in the top ten supply approximately 14% of the sample. The sample consisted of PBMCs. The receptors originated from a man aged 60 to 75 with colorectal cancer.

The V and J genes are TRBV5-6 and TRBJ2-7; weak D call: TRBD1 (6 bases). The V and J ends lost 4 bases and 2 bases respectively, with 10 bases between them. This CDR3 is built from 13 residues. Germline V gives CDR1 SGHDT, CDR2 YYEEEE. Here the CDR3 DNA reads TGTGCCAGCAGCACAGGGAGTACCTACGAGCAGTACTTC. It yields the protein CASSTGSTYEQYF. Variable domain in full (rest from reference TRBV5-6 and TRBJ2-7): DAGVTQSPTHLIKTRGQQVTLRCSPKSGHDTVSWYQQALGQGPQFIFQYYEEEERQRGNFPDRFSGHQFPNYSSELNVNALLLGDSALYLCASSTGSTYEQYFGPGTRLTVT.

The table lists this clone with a count of one. This rearrangement joins TRBV5-4 to TRBJ1-4, with D possibly matching TRBD1 (6 bases). V was trimmed by 5 bases and J by 7 bases, leaving 12 bases between them. The CDR3 spans 13 residues. Germline V lookup: CDR1 SGHNT, CDR2 YYREEE (reference sequence). The CDR3 region has the DNA TGTGCCAGCAGTGGCACAGGGAGTGAAAAACTGTTTTTT. It yields the protein CASSGTGSEKLFF.

The genes are TRBV6-5 and TRBJ2-1; 8 bases are a match to TRBD2. Per germline, CDR1 MNHEY and CDR2 SVGAGI. This CDR3 is 15 amino acids long. V dropped 6 bases and J dropped 3; count of bases not matched to a gene: 7. In DNA, the CDR3 is TGTGCCAGCAGGGTAGCGGGACACAACTACAATGAGCAGTTCTTC. Translated: CASRVAGHNYNEQFF.

The chain couples TRBV30 to TRBJ2-7; 9 bases align to TRBD1. The germline CDR1 and CDR2 sequences are GTSNPN and SVGIG (reference sequence). The CDR3 has 14 amino acids. Trimming took 4 bases from V and 4 from J; bases not matched to a gene: 8. The CDR3 nucleotides are TGTGCCTGGATCGGGACAGGGAGAACGTACGAGCAGTACTTC. Its protein is CAWIGTGRTYEQYF.

The chain carries TRBV6-2 or TRBV6-3 and TRBJ2-1; 10 positions agree with TRBD2. Germline V gene sequence: CDR1 MNHEY, CDR2 SVGEGT. J was trimmed by 7 bases and V by 4 bases; bases with no gene match: 7. The CDR3 consists of 15 residues. This CDR3 reads CASSSRSSGGNEQFF. CDR3 bases: TGTGCCAGCAGTTCGAGGTCTAGCGGGGGAAATGAGCAGTTCTTC.

The chain uses TRBV10-1 and TRBJ2-2; D gene uncertain. Trimming took off 0 bases at V and 8 bases at J, with 7 bases between the two ends. CDR1 and CDR2 from the germline V gene are WNHNN and SYGVQD (reference sequence). The length of the CDR3 is 13 residues. Here the CDR3 DNA reads TGCGCCAGCAGTGAGTCGTACCAGGGGGAGCTGTTTTTT. Translated, it gives CASSESYQGELFF.

This clone was seen a few times. The V gene is TRBV6-6, the J gene TRBJ1-4; the match to TRBD1 covers 7 bases. V dropped 2 bases and J dropped 4; count of bases not matched to a gene: 7. The CDR3 extends over 16 amino acids. The germline gives CDR1 MNHNY, CDR2 SVGAGI (reference sequence). CDR3 bases: TGTGCCAGCAGTTACCCGAAGGGGGCCTTTAATGAAAAACTGTTTTTT. It codes for CASSYPKGAFNEKLFF.

Only one count was recorded for this clone. V and J are TRBV24-1 and TRBJ2-1; TRBD1 agrees at 7 bases. The CDR3 runs to 14 residues. With 6 bases clipped from V and 7 bases from J, the junction kept 8 bases outside the gene matches. Germline V gene lookup returns CDR1 KGHDR and CDR2 SFDVKD. The CDR3 region has the DNA TGTGCCACCAGTTTGAGGGGGCTGGGGAATGAGCAGTTCTTC. This codes for CATSLRGLGNEQFF.

The V call is TRBV27, the J call TRBJ1-1; 10 bases line up with TRBD1. Germline CDR1 MNHEY, CDR2 SMNVEV (reference sequence). The length of the CDR3 is 14 residues. V shed 4 bases and J 1 base; nucleotides not matched to a gene: 0. The CDR3 sequence: CASSWDRGNTEAFF. In DNA, the CDR3 is TGTGCCAGCAGTTGGGACAGGGGGAACACTGAAGCTTTCTTT.

V gene TRBV29-1 combines with J gene TRBJ2-7, with D maybe TRBD2 (5 bases). This CDR3 has 13 residues. Germline V lookup: CDR1 SQVTM, CDR2 ANQGSEA. V lost 5 bases, J lost 1 base, and 12 bases lay in between. The CDR3 DNA sequence: TGCAGCGTTTCCCATACGGGGTCCTACGAGCAGTACTTC. Its translation: CSVSHTGSYEQYF.

The rearrangement uses TRBV6-5 and TRBJ1-2; D uncertain. Germline CDR1 and CDR2: MNHEY and SVGAGI. CDR3 length: 12 amino acids. Trimming shortened V by 7 bases and J by 1 base, and 7 bases separated the two germline ends. This chain's CDR3 is CASIGNNYGYTF. For the CDR3, the DNA is TGTGCCAGCATTGGGAATAACTATGGCTACACCTTC.

This chain links TRBV5-1 with TRBJ2-5; maybe TRBD2 (6 bases). V was clipped by 1 base and J by 5 bases, with 12 bases between them. The CDR3 covers 14 residues. Germline V gene data show CDR1 as SGHRS and CDR2 as YFSETQ. CDR3 sequence reads: CASSLRLGRETQYF. The DNA for the CDR3 is TGCGCCAGCAGCTTGAGACTGGGGAGGGAGACCCAGTACTTC.

This sequence joins TRBV7-9 and TRBJ1-2; 11 bases align to TRBD1. The trim removed 5 bases at V and 4 bases at J, leaving 3 bases unmatched. This CDR3 is built from 14 residues. Germline V gene data show CDR1 as SEHNR and CDR2 as FQNEAQ (reference sequence). The CDR3 DNA sequence: TGTGCCAGCAGCCGGGACAGGGGGGGCTATGGCTACACCTTC. The encoded protein is CASSRDRGGYGYTF. Looking up the rest from reference TRBV7-9 and TRBJ1-2 gives the full variable domain: DTGVSQNPRHKITKRGQNVTFRCDPISEHNRLYWYRQTLGQGPEFLTYFQNEAQLEKSRLLSDRFSAERPKGSFSTLEIQRTEQGDSAMYLCASSRDRGGYGYTFGSGTRLTVV.

The chain combines TRBV5-4 with TRBJ2-7; D may be TRBD1 (6 bases). V lost 2 bases and J lost 6, with 12 bases in between. The V gene's germline CDR1 is SGHNT and CDR2 YYREEE (reference sequence). This CDR3 has 13 residues. The CDR3 loop is CASSFWGLGEQYF. DNA of the CDR3: TGTGCCAGCAGCTTTTGGGGGCTGGGCGAGCAGTACTTC. Combining the CDR3 with reference TRBV5-4 and TRBJ2-7 gives the whole variable domain ETGVTQSPTHLIKTRGQQVTLRCSSQSGHNTVSWYQQALGQGPQFIFQYYREEENGRGNFPPRFSGLQFPNYSSELNVNALELDDSALYLCASSFWGLGEQYFGPGTRLTVT.

This chain links TRBV10-2 with TRBJ1-4, with unresolved D. The germline V gene encodes CDR1 WSHSY and CDR2 SAAADI. This CDR3 has 13 residues. Trimming took off 6 bases at V and 6 bases at J, with 11 bases between the two ends. Here the CDR3 DNA reads TGCGCCAGCAGGGAAGGGTGGTATGAAAAACTGTTTTTT. It codes for CASREGWYEKLFF.

This clone was seen only once. The chain uses TRBV6-5 and TRBJ1-2; 10 bases align to TRBD1. Trimming cost V 5 bases and J 3 bases; bases outside gene matches: 6. The length of the CDR3 is 15 residues. The germline CDR1 and CDR2 sequences are MNHEY and SVGAGI. Here the CDR3 reads CASSTWTGGHYGYTF. Here the CDR3 DNA reads TGTGCCAGCAGTACCTGGACAGGGGGACACTATGGCTACACCTTC.

The chain uses TRBV7-8 and TRBJ1-2; TRBD1 might be the D (5 bases). V was clipped by 1 base and J by 6 bases, with 9 bases between them. CDR3 length equals 13 residues. CDR1 SGHVS and CDR2 FQNEAQ come from the germline V gene. The CDR3 DNA follows: TGTGCCAGCAGCTTAGGGCAGGGCAATGGCTACACCTTC. Amino acids: CASSLGQGNGYTF. The variable domain in full, with the rest retrieved from reference TRBV7-8 and TRBJ1-2, is GAGVSQSPRYKVAKRGQDVALRCDPISGHVSLFWYQQALGQGPEFLTYFQNEAQLDKSGLPSDRFFAERPEGSVSTLKIQRTQQEDSAVYLCASSLGQGNGYTFGSGTRLTVV.

This clone was recorded only once. The chain recombines TRBV7-8 with TRBJ1-2, with TRBD1 as a possible D gene (5 bases). The germline gives CDR1 SGHVS, CDR2 FQNEAQ. V lost 1 base, J lost 7 bases, and 16 bases lay in between. The CDR3 runs to 15 residues. CDR3 sequence (DNA): TGTGCCAGCAGCTTAGAGGCCCGGGACGGCCGTGGCTACACCTTC. Translated: CASSLEARDGRGYTF. The complete variable domain, with remaining parts taken from reference TRBV7-8 and TRBJ1-2, reads GAGVSQSPRYKVAKRGQDVALRCDPISGHVSLFWYQQALGQGPEFLTYFQNEAQLDKSGLPSDRFFAERPEGSVSTLKIQRTQQEDSAVYLCASSLEARDGRGYTFGSGTRLTVV.

The rearrangement links TRBV6-6 to TRBJ2-5, with D possibly being TRBD2 (6 bases). This CDR3 contains 14 residues. The germline V gene has CDR1 MNHNY and CDR2 SVGAGI (reference sequence). V was pared by 2 bases and J by 1 base, with 8 bases between. The CDR3 region has the DNA TGTGCCAGCAGTTACGGGGGGTCCCAAGAGACCCAGTACTTC. Translating gives CASSYGGSQETQYF.

This sequence joins TRBV6-4 and TRBJ2-7; D call uncertain. The germline V gene encodes CDR1 MRHNA and CDR2 SNTAGT. Trimming stripped 7 bases from V and 2 bases from J, with 12 bases between. The CDR3 loop spans 13 amino acids. CDR3 sequence reads: CASTPGQPYEQYF. The CDR3 DNA reads as TGTGCCAGCACCCCCGGGCAGCCCTACGAGCAGTACTTC.

V gene TRBV5-5 combines with J gene TRBJ2-7, with 11 nucleotides matching TRBD1. V lost 4 bases, J lost 3 bases, and 6 bases stayed unmatched. The CDR3 extends over 15 amino acids. The germline gives CDR1 SGHKS, CDR2 YYEKEE (reference sequence). The CDR3 sequence is CASSPGQGGNYEQYF. CDR3 coding DNA: TGTGCCAGCAGCCCGGGACAGGGGGGAAACTACGAGCAGTACTTC.

The rearrangement links TRBV11-2 to TRBJ2-5; TRBD2 might be the D (5 bases). The V gene's germline CDR1 is SGHAT and CDR2 FQNNGV. V lost 1 base, J lost 10 bases, and 13 bases lay in between. The CDR3 length is 13 residues. DNA of the CDR3: TGTGCCAGCAGCTTAGGACTACAAGGCGTCCAGTACTTC. Its translation is CASSLGLQGVQYF.

The rearrangement links TRBV5-1 to TRBJ2-3; tentative D call: TRBD2 (6 bases). Trimming cost V 5 bases and J 0 bases, with 13 bases left between them. The CDR3 consists of 15 residues. CDR1 is SGHRS and CDR2 is YFSETQ in the germline V gene. The CDR3 DNA is TGCGCCAGCAGTCGGTCGGGGGATAGCACAGATACGCAGTATTTT. Its protein is CASSRSGDSTDTQYF.